Listed below are T cell receptor beta chains from one sample, sequenced in a study of low-dose radiotherapy and immunotherapy resistance in tumors. TCRdb called the reads again in MiXCR, with one record for every CDR3 protein. The profile covers more than 50,000 distinct CDR3 sequences, with under 30% appearing a single time and less than 7.5% taken by the ten largest. The specimen was PBMCs, collected after low-dose radiotherapy plus immunotherapy. The receptors shown here come from a male donor with prostate cancer. Each CDR3 is given with its conserved first and last residue. D genes are given only for firm matches. For some rows the clone size is stated as once, few or many, or as a class when expanded; others skip it.

CDR3 DNA: TGTGCCAGCAGCCCGGACAGGGACCACGAGCAGTACTTC
CDR3 protein: CASSPDRDHEQYF
V gene: TRBV3-1
D gene: TRBD1
J gene: TRBJ2-7
clone size: many

CDR3 DNA: TGTGCCAGCAGCTGGGGTGGGCGGGGCACTGAAGCTTTCTTT
CDR3 protein: CASSWGGRGTEAFF
V gene: TRBV7-6
D gene: -
J gene: TRBJ1-1
clone size: many

CDR3 DNA: TGTGCCAGCAAGAGCGGGGGTGGCACCGGGGAGCTGTTTTTT
CDR3 protein: CASKSGGGTGELFF
V gene: TRBV3-1
D gene: TRBD2
J gene: TRBJ2-2
clone size: many

CDR3 DNA: TGTGCCAGCAGCCCCCCCCTGGGACTAGCGGGAGGGCCTGGGAATGAGCAGTTCTTC
CDR3 protein: CASSPPLGLAGGPGNEQFF
V gene: TRBV7-9
D gene: TRBD2
J gene: TRBJ2-1
clone size: many

CDR3 DNA: TGTGCCATCAGTGAGCCGAGGATGCAGTACTTC
CDR3 protein: CAISEPRMQYF
V gene: TRBV10-3
D gene: -
J gene: TRBJ2-7
clone size: -

CDR3 DNA: TGCAGTGCTAGGCCCCGCGGTCCAAGCACAGATACGCAGTATTTT
CDR3 protein: CSARPRGPSTDTQYF
V gene: TRBV20-1
D gene: -
J gene: TRBJ2-3
clone size: -

CDR3 DNA: TGTGCCAGCAGTCCCGCCCTCGGGAACACCGGGGAGCTGTTTTTT
CDR3 protein: CASSPALGNTGELFF
V gene: TRBV28
D gene: -
J gene: TRBJ2-2
clone size: many

CDR3 DNA: TGTGCCAGCAGCCAAGATTATGGTGCGGGCGAGCAGTACTTC
CDR3 protein: CASSQDYGAGEQYF
V gene: TRBV4-2
D gene: -
J gene: TRBJ2-7
clone size: -

CDR3 DNA: TGTGCCAGCATCCCGGGTGGGACAGGGCTCGAAAAACTGTTTTTT
CDR3 protein: CASIPGGTGLEKLFF
V gene: TRBV28
D gene: TRBD1
J gene: TRBJ1-4
clone size: -

CDR3 DNA: TGTGCCAGCAGCTTAGCGGGGCCGGGGGAGACCCAGTACTTC
CDR3 protein: CASSLAGPGETQYF
V gene: TRBV7-2
D gene: -
J gene: TRBJ2-5
clone size: many

CDR3 DNA: TGTGCCAGCTCAGCCACAGGGATCAATCAGCCCCAGCATTTT
CDR3 protein: CASSATGINQPQHF
V gene: TRBV18
D gene: -
J gene: TRBJ1-5
clone size: many

CDR3 DNA: TGCGCCAGCAGCCCGGGACATTCTCGAGGTACAGATACGCAGTATTTT
CDR3 protein: CASSPGHSRGTDTQYF
V gene: TRBV5-1
D gene: -
J gene: TRBJ2-3
clone size: many

CDR3 DNA: TGCAGCGTTAACGGGGCTAGCGGGAGTTCTAGTGGATCCGGGGAGCTGTTTTTT
CDR3 protein: CSVNGASGSSSGSGELFF
V gene: TRBV29-1
D gene: TRBD2
J gene: TRBJ2-2
clone size: many

CDR3 DNA: TGTGCCAGCAGTCCACGGGACAAAGTTGGCTACGAGCAGTACTTC
CDR3 protein: CASSPRDKVGYEQYF
V gene: TRBV2
D gene: -
J gene: TRBJ2-7
clone size: many

CDR3 DNA: TGTGCCAGCAGCTTAGTCGGTGGGGGCGGGCTATACAATGAGCAGTTCTTC
CDR3 protein: CASSLVGGGGLYNEQFF
V gene: TRBV11-3
D gene: -
J gene: TRBJ2-1
clone size: many

CDR3 DNA: TGTGCCAGCAGCTTAGCGCTTTCGGCCCTCTATGGCTACACCTTC
CDR3 protein: CASSLALSALYGYTF
V gene: TRBV7-9
D gene: -
J gene: TRBJ1-2
clone size: -

CDR3 DNA: TGTGCCAGCAGTTGGTCCAGGGGGCTGAACACTGAAGCTTTCTTT
CDR3 protein: CASSWSRGLNTEAFF
V gene: TRBV27
D gene: TRBD1
J gene: TRBJ1-1
clone size: many

CDR3 DNA: TGTGCCAGCAGCGGGGCGGGGGCCACCTACAATGAGCAGTTCTTC
CDR3 protein: CASSGAGATYNEQFF
V gene: TRBV7-2
D gene: -
J gene: TRBJ2-1
clone size: many

CDR3 DNA: TGCGCCAGCAGACTAATGGGGGACACCGGGGAGCTGTTTTTT
CDR3 protein: CASRLMGDTGELFF
V gene: TRBV4-1
D gene: -
J gene: TRBJ2-2
clone size: many

CDR3 DNA: TGTGCCAACAGGGTACTAGCGGGAGACGAGCAGTACTTC
CDR3 protein: CANRVLAGDEQYF
V gene: TRBV2
D gene: TRBD2
J gene: TRBJ2-7
clone size: many

CDR3 DNA: TGTGCCAGCAGTGACGGTCTAGCGGGATCATACGAGCAGTACTTC
CDR3 protein: CASSDGLAGSYEQYF
V gene: TRBV2
D gene: TRBD2
J gene: TRBJ2-7
clone size: many

CDR3 DNA: TGTGCCAGCAGTTCATCTAGCGGGATCTCCTACAATGAGCAGTTCTTC
CDR3 protein: CASSSSSGISYNEQFF
V gene: TRBV28
D gene: TRBD2
J gene: TRBJ2-1
clone size: many

CDR3 DNA: TGCAGCGTTGTAGCGGGAGGGGATCGGGAGACCCAGTACTTC
CDR3 protein: CSVVAGGDRETQYF
V gene: TRBV29-1
D gene: TRBD2
J gene: TRBJ2-5
clone size: many

CDR3 DNA: TGCAGCGTTGAGCCCCCTAAAGGAGGCACAGATACGCAGTATTTT
CDR3 protein: CSVEPPKGGTDTQYF
V gene: TRBV29-1
D gene: -
J gene: TRBJ2-3
clone size: many

CDR3 DNA: TGTGCCAGCTCACCAGTAGGTGGAAATGAGCAGTTCTTC
CDR3 protein: CASSPVGGNEQFF
V gene: TRBV18
D gene: -
J gene: TRBJ2-1
clone size: many

CDR3 DNA: TGTGCCAGCAGCTTAGTTGGCCGGGACTTCGGCCATGAGCAGTTCTTC
CDR3 protein: CASSLVGRDFGHEQFF
V gene: TRBV7-2
D gene: -
J gene: TRBJ2-1
clone size: many

CDR3 DNA: TGTGCCAGCAGATACACCTTGGGCGGATTGGTCTATGGCTACACCTTC
CDR3 protein: CASRYTLGGLVYGYTF
V gene: TRBV28
D gene: -
J gene: TRBJ1-2
clone size: many

CDR3 DNA: TGTGCCAGCAGGCAAACCGGGACTAGCGGGAGGGCTAGGAACAATGAGCAGTTCTTC
CDR3 protein: CASRQTGTSGRARNNEQFF
V gene: TRBV6-1
D gene: TRBD2
J gene: TRBJ2-1
clone size: many

CDR3 DNA: TGCGCCAGCAGCCTTAGAGCAGGGCTAGCGAGCACAGATACGCAGTATTTT
CDR3 protein: CASSLRAGLASTDTQYF
V gene: TRBV4-3
D gene: -
J gene: TRBJ2-3
clone size: many